This T cell receptor beta chain is drawn from a study of blood T cell repertoires in COVID-19. Here immunoSEQ multiplex PCR was the method, and the copy in TCRdb shows in-frame clones only, minus some. The data contain approximately 270,000 clones, 90% of them singletons. From germline, CDR1 is SGHRS and CDR2 YFSETQ. The CDR3 loop spans 14 amino acids. Trimming took off 6 bases at V and 1 base at J, with 13 bases between the two ends. This receptor was taken from a woman aged 25-40 years with acute COVID-19. What was sequenced was PBMCs or T cells enriched from blood (not recorded which). The J gene is TRBJ2-5, the V gene TRBV5-1; possibly TRBD1 for D (5 bases). The CDR3 reads CASTQTTAQETQYF. As DNA, the CDR3 is TGCGCCAGCACCCAAACGACAGCCCAAGAGACCCAGTACTTC. Full variable domain (missing parts from reference TRBV5-1 and TRBJ2-5): KAGVTQTPRYLIKTRGQQVTLSCSPISGHRSVSWYQQTPGQGLQFLFEYFSETQRNKGNFPGRFSGRQFSNSRSEMNVSTLELGDSALYLCASTQTTAQETQYFGPGTRLLVL.